This entry lists 11 T cell receptor beta chains sequenced from one sample in a study of beta chain features in type 1 diabetes. TCRB transcripts that were expressed got sequenced, as all of the isolated RNA had been reverse transcribed. The protocol was immunoSEQ multiplex PCR, while the TCRdb copy is restricted to in-frame clones and leaves out a portion. The sample has 400,000 to 600,000 clones; about 29% are singletons. The source material was naive CD4+ T cells from blood. These receptors came from a man aged 18-30 years in good health.

This chain uses TRBV14 with TRBJ2-2, with no clear D. Trimming took 2 bases from V and 7 from J, leaving 8 bases between them. Germline CDR1 is SGHDN and CDR2 is FVKESK. The CDR3 contains 13 residues. In DNA form, the CDR3 reads TGTGCCAGCAGCCAACCCGCGAACGGGGAGCTGTTTTTT. Its protein is CASSQPANGELFF.

This clone was detected a few times. The rearrangement uses TRBV30 and TRBJ2-6; no firm D call. Germline loops: CDR1 GTSNPN, CDR2 SVGIG (reference sequence). V was pared by 0 bases and J by 0 bases, with 9 bases between. This CDR3 contains 16 residues. DNA of the CDR3: TGTGCCTGGAGTGTACTGGAAAGCTCTGGGGCCAACGTCCTGACTTTC. It is translated as CAWSVLESSGANVLTF.

This clone turned up a few times. V and J are TRBV5-1 and TRBJ2-7; D is uncertain. With 2 bases removed from V and 2 bases from J, the gap between germline ends came to 8 bases. The CDR3 is 13 amino acids. Per the germline V gene, CDR1 is SGHRS and CDR2 is YFSETQ. CDR3 amino acids: CASSFGPTYEQYF. The CDR3 DNA reads as TGCGCCAGCAGCTTTGGTCCTACCTACGAGCAGTACTTC.

This clone has more than one count but fewer than ten. The chain recombines TRBV5-1 with TRBJ2-3; 7 bases align to TRBD2. V was pared by 7 bases and J by 8 bases, with 16 bases of the junction left unmatched. Germline V CDR1 and CDR2: SGHRS, YFSETQ. This CDR3 has 15 residues. CDR3: CASSPFGEGRSTQYF. The CDR3 DNA reads as TGCGCCAGCTCCCCCTTTGGGGAGGGTCGAAGTACGCAGTATTTT.

Only a few counts were recorded for this clone. The chain carries TRBV9 and TRBJ2-5; D is undetermined. V was trimmed by 0 bases and J by 7 bases, leaving 13 bases between them. Germline V gene sequence: CDR1 SGDLS, CDR2 YYNGEE. The CDR3 runs 14 residues. The CDR3 DNA reads TGTGCCAGCAGCGTAGACCCTGTCTCAGGGACCCAGTACTTC. Translated, it gives CASSVDPVSGTQYF.

This chain links TRBV13 with TRBJ1-5; D remains ambiguous. The V gene's germline CDR1 is PRHDT and CDR2 FYEKMQ (reference sequence). CDR3 length: 13 residues. Trimming cost V 5 bases and J 7 bases, with 12 bases left between them. The CDR3 loop reads CASSLDPMQPQHF. In DNA, the CDR3 is TGTGCCAGCAGCCTGGACCCTATGCAGCCCCAGCATTTT. The complete variable domain, with remaining parts taken from reference TRBV13 and TRBJ1-5, reads AAGVIQSPRHLIKEKRETATLKCYPIPRHDTVYWYQQGPGQDPQFLISFYEKMQSDKGSIPDRFSAQQFSDYHSELNMSSLELGDSALYFCASSLDPMQPQHFGDGTRLSIL.

About this clone itself: The junction and the germline gene differ at one end; a read error may be behind it. The J gene is TRBJ2-3, the V gene TRBV7-7; weak D call: TRBD1 (6 bases). Germline V gives CDR1 SSHAT, CDR2 FNYEAQ (reference sequence). The CDR3 loop spans 13 amino acids. CDR3 region: CASSPTGKDTQYF. As DNA, the CDR3 is TGTGCTAGCAGCCCTACAGGGAAAGATACGCAGTATTTT. Variable domain in full (rest from reference TRBV7-7 and TRBJ2-3): GAGVSQSPRYKVTKRGQDVTLRCDPISSHATLYWYQQALGQGPEFLTYFNYEAQPDKSGLPSDRFSAERPEGSISTLTIQRTEQRDSAMYRCASSPTGKDTQYFGPGTRLTVL.

V is TRBV15 and J is TRBJ2-1; 7 bases are shared with TRBD1. The CDR3 contains 16 residues. The V segment lost 0 bases and the J segment 1 base; nucleotides outside the gene matches: 3. Per the germline V gene, CDR1 is LNHNV and CDR2 is YYDKDF (reference sequence). The CDR3 reads CATSRDPGGSYNEQFF. For the CDR3, the DNA is TGTGCCACCAGCAGAGATCCAGGGGGATCCTACAATGAGCAGTTCTTC. The whole variable domain, filled in from reference TRBV15 and TRBJ2-1, reads DAMVIQNPRYQVTQFGKPVTLSCSQTLNHNVMYWYQQKSSQAPKLLFHYYDKDFNNEADTPDNFQSRRPNTSFCFLDIRSPGLGDTAMYLCATSRDPGGSYNEQFFGPGTRLTVL.

The rearrangement joins TRBV6-5 to TRBJ2-3; no clear D gene. The germline gives CDR1 MNHEY, CDR2 SVGAGI. V was trimmed by 9 bases and J by 1 base, leaving 11 bases between them. The CDR3 consists of 13 residues. CDR3 bases: TGTGCCAGTAAGCCCTGGGGCACAGATACGCAGTATTTT. Translating gives CASKPWGTDTQYF.

This clone was counted only a few times. This sequence joins TRBV7-2 and TRBJ2-5; D remains ambiguous. In germline, CDR1 is SGHTA, CDR2 FQGNSA. The V gene lost 7 bases and the J gene lost 7 bases, with 16 bases spanning the gap. The CDR3 runs 13 residues. DNA of the CDR3: TGTGCCAGCACCCTCGAGAGGATGGGGACCCAGTACTTC. It yields the protein CASTLERMGTQYF.

V and J are TRBV11-2 and TRBJ2-3; TRBD2 matches 10 bases. V lost 7 bases and J lost 2; bases outside the gene matches: 6. The CDR3 has 15 residues. Germline assignment: CDR1 SGHAT and CDR2 FQNNGV. The CDR3 DNA is TGTGCCAGCACTCAGACTAGCGGGTACACAGATACGCAGTATTTT. It yields the protein CASTQTSGYTDTQYF.